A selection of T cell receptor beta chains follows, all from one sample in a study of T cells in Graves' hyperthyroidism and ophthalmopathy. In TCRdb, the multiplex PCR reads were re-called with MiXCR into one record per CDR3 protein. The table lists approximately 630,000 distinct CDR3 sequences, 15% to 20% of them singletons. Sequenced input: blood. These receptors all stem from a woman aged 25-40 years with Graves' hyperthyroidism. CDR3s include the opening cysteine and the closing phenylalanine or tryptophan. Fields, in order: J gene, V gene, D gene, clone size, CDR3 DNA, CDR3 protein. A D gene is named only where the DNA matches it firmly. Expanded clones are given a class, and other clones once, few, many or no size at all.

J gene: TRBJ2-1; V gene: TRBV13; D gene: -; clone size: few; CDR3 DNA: TGTGCCAGCAGCTTAACCCACAGACACAATGAGCAGTTCTTC; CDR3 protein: CASSLTHRHNEQFF
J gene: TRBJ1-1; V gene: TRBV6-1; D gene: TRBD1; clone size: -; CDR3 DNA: TGTGCCAGCAGGCTACAGGGGGGGGACACTGAAACTTTCTTT; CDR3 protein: CASRLQGGDTETFF
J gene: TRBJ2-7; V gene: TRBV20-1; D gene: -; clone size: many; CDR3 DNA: TGCAGTGCTAGAGTCTCTGGACACTCCTACGAGCAGTACTTC; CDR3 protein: CSARVSGHSYEQYF
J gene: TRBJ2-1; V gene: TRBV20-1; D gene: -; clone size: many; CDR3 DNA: TGCAGTGCCATGATCGACAGGCCAGCGGAGGATGAGCAGTTCTTC; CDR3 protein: CSAMIDRPAEDEQFF
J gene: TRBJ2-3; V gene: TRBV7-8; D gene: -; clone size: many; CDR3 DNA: TGTGCCAGCAGCTTAGTACGCGGGGACACAGATACGCAGTATTTT; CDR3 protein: CASSLVRGDTDTQYF
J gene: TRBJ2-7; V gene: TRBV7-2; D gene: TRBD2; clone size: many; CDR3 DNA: TGTGCCAGCAGCCTCTACGGGACTAGCGGCGCCTACGAGCAGTACTTC; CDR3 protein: CASSLYGTSGAYEQYF
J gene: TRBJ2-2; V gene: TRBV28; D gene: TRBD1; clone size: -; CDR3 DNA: TGTGCCAGCAGACGGGACAGGGTGGCCGGGGAGCTGTTTTTT; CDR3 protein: CASRRDRVAGELFF
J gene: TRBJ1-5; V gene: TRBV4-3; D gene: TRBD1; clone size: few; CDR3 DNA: TGCGCCAGCAGCGCACAGGGGGCAGTGAATCAGCCCCAGCATTTT; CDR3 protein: CASSAQGAVNQPQHF
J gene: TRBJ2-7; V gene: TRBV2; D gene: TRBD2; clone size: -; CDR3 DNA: TGTGCCAGCACTCGACTAGCGGGAGAGGGGGCCTACGAGCAGTACTTC; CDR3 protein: CASTRLAGEGAYEQYF
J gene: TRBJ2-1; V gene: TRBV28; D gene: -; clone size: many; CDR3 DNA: TGTGCCAGCAGTTTGGGCGGGATAGCCTACAATGAGCAGTTCTTC; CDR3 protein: CASSLGGIAYNEQFF
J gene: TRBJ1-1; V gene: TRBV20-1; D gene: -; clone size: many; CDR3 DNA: TGCAGTGCTAGAGTGGGGGCCGGGAACACTGAAGCTTTCTTT; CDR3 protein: CSARVGAGNTEAFF
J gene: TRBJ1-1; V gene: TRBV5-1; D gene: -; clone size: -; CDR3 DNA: TGCGCCAGTCACCAGGGACGTGGGGTTATGAACACTGAAGCTTTCTTT; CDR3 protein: CASHQGRGVMNTEAFF
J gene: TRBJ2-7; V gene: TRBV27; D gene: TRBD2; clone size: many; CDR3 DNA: TGTGCCAGCACTTTAGGAATCTCCGGGAGGGGGCGCAATATAGCGGGAGGTGTCCACGAGCAGTACTTC; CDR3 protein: CASTLGISGRGRNIAGGVHEQYF
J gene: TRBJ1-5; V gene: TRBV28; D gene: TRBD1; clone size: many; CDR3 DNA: TGTGCCAGCAGTTTAAAGGGGGCTCAGCCCCAGCATTTT; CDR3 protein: CASSLKGAQPQHF
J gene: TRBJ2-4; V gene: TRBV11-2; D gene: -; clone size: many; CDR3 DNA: TGTGCCAGCAGCTTAGTAGGACAGCCCTACATTCAGTACTTC; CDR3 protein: CASSLVGQPYIQYF
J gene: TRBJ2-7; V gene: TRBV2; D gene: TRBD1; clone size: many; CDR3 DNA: TGTGCCAGCACCGAAGCCCGGACAGGGGGCAACGAGCAGTACTTC; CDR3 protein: CASTEARTGGNEQYF
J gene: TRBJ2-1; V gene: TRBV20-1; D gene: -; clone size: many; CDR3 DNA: TGCAGTGCCTCACTAGGGTGGAATGAGCAGTTCTTC; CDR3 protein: CSASLGWNEQFF
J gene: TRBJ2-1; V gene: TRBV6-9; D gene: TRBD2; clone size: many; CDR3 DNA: TGTGCCAGCAGTTATAGCGCTAGCGGGAGTCCCTACAATGAGCAGTTCTTC; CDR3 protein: CASSYSASGSPYNEQFF
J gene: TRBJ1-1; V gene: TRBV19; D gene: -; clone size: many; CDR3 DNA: TGTGCCAGTAGTCGGCGGTCGAACACTGAAGCTTTCTTT; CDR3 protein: CASSRRSNTEAFF
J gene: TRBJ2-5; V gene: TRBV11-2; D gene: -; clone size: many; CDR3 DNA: TGTGCCAGCAGCGACCAAAAAGAGACCCAGTACTTC; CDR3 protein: CASSDQKETQYF
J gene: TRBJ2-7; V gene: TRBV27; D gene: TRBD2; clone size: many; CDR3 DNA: TGTGCCAGCAGCCTCTCGGGAGGCGGGACCTACGAGCAGTACTTC; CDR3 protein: CASSLSGGGTYEQYF
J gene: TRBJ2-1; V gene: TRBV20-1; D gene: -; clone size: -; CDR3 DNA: TGCAGTGCTAGAGATTTAAGGGCGAAGCGGAGGAACAATGAGCAGTTCTTC; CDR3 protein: CSARDLRAKRRNNEQFF
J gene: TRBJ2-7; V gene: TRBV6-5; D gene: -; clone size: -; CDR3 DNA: TGTGCCAGCAGTTTCTCCGCCCTGGACGAGTACGAGCAGTACTTC; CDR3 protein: CASSFSALDEYEQYF
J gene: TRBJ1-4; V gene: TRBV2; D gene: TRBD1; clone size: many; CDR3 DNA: TGTGCCAGCAGTGAAACTGGGACAGCTAATGAAAAACTGTTTTTT; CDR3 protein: CASSETGTANEKLFF
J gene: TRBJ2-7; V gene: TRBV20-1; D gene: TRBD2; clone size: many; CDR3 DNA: TGCAGTGCCACCAGAGCGGGAGTGGGCGAGCAGTACTTC; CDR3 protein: CSATRAGVGEQYF
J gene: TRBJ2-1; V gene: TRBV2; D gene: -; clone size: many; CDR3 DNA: TGTGCCAGCACAGCCGTGGGGAATGAGCAGTTCTTC; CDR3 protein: CASTAVGNEQFF
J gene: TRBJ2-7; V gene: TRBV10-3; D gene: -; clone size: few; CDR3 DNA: TGTGCCATCGGCGGGGCCTTCGAGCAGTACTTC; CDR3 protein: CAIGGAFEQYF
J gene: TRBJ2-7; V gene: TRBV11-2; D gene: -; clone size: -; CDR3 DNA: TGTGCCAGCGCCGCTGGCCCCTACGAGCAGTACTTC; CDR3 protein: CASAAGPYEQYF
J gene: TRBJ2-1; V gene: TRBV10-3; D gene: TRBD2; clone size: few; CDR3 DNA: TGTGCCATCAGTGAAGACGGGAGGGCCAATGAGCAGTTCTTC; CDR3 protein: CAISEDGRANEQFF
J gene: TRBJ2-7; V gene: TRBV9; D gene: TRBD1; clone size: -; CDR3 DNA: TGTGCCAGCAGCGTAGCCCCGACCGGGACAGGGTTAGGGTACGAGCAGTACTTC; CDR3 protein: CASSVAPTGTGLGYEQYF
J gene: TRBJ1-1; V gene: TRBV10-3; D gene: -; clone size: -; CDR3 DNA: TGTGCCATCAGTGGTGGGAACACTGAAGCTTTCTTT; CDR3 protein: CAISGGNTEAFF
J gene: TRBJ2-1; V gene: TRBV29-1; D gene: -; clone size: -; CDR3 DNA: TGCAGCGTAACGGTCGAGGATTACGAGCAGTTCTTC; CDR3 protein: CSVTVEDYEQFF
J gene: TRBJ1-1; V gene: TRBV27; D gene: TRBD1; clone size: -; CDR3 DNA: TGTGCCAGCAGCACCGGGACAGGGGGCACTGAAGCTTTCTTT; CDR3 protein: CASSTGTGGTEAFF
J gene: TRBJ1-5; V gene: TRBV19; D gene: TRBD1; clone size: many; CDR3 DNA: TGTGCCAGCGGACAGGGGGCAGGGCAGCCCCAGCATTTT; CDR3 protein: CASGQGAGQPQHF
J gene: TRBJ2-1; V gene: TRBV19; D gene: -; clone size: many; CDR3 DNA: TGTGCCAGTAGTATGCTGGCCAGGGGTTCCTACAATGAGCAGTTCTTC; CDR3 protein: CASSMLARGSYNEQFF
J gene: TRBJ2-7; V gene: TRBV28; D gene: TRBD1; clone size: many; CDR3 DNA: TGTGCCCACAGCATCCAGGGGGCGCCGGGCTCCTACGAGCAGTACTTC; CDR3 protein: CAHSIQGAPGSYEQYF
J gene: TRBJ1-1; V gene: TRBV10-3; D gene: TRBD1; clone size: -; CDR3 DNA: TGTGCCATCAGGAACCCCGGGACAGGGCCGAACACTGAAGCTTTCTTT; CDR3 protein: CAIRNPGTGPNTEAFF
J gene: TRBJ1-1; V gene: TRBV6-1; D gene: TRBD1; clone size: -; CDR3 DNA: TGTGCCAGCAGTGAAAACCCGGGACAGGGGAACGCTGAAGCTTTCTTT; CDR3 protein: CASSENPGQGNAEAFF
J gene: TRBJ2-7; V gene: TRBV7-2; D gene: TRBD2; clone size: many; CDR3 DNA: TGTGCCAGCAGCTTTCTAGCGGGGTTTAATTCCGAGCAGTACTTC; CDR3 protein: CASSFLAGFNSEQYF
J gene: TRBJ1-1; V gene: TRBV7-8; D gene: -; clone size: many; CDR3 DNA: TGTGCCAGCAGCTTGCGGGGGACAATGAACACTGAAGCTTTCTTT; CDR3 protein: CASSLRGTMNTEAFF
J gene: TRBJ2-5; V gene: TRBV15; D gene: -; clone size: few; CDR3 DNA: TGTGCCACCAGCAGAGACGCAGGTTCCCAAGAGACCCAGTACTTC; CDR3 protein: CATSRDAGSQETQYF
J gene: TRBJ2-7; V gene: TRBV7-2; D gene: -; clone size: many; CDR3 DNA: TGTGCCAGCAGCGTCGACTCAGCCACCTACGAGCAGTACTTC; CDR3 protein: CASSVDSATYEQYF
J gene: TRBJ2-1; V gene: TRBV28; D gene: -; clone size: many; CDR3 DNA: TGTGCCAGCAGTCCTGGGGGGACCGGAGGTCGAGAGCAGTTCTTC; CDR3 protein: CASSPGGTGGREQFF
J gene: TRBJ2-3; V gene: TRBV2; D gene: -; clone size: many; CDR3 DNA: TGTGCCAGCCGCCTAGCTACGCAGTATTTT; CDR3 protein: CASRLATQYF
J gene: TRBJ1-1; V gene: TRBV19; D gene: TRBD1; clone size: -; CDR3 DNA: TGTGCCAGTAGTATGTACAGGGGGAGGAACACTGAAGCTTTCTTT; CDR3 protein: CASSMYRGRNTEAFF
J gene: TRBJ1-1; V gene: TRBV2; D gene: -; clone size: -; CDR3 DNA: TGTGCCAGCAGTGACATACCCCCTCAAAACTCCGGGGACGCTTTCTTT; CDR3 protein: CASSDIPPQNSGDAFF
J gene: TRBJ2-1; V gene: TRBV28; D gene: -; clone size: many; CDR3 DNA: TGTGCCAGCAGTCCCCAGACAAACTACAATGAGCAGTTCTTC; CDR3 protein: CASSPQTNYNEQFF
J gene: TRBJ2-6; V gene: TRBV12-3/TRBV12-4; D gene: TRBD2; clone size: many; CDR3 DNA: TGTGCCAGCAGCCTTAGCGGGAGATCTGGGGCCAACGTCCTGACTTTC; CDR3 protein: CASSLSGRSGANVLTF
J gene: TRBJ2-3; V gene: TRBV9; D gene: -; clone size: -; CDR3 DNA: TGTGCCAGCAGCCCCATCGTGGCAGATACGCAGTATTTT; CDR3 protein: CASSPIVADTQYF
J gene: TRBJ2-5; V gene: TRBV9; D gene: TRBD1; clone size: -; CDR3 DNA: TGTGCCAGCAGCGTAGGAGGGGACAGCCAAGAGACCCAGTACTTC; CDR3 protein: CASSVGGDSQETQYF
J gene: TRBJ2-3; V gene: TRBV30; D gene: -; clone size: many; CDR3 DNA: TGTGCCTGGAGTAGGGACTTGGCCACAGATACGCAGTATTTT; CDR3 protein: CAWSRDLATDTQYF
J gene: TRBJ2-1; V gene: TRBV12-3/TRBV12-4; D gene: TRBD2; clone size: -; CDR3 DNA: TGTGCCAGCAGTTTAAACGGGAGGGGGGAATACAATGAGCAGTCCTTC; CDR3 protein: CASSLNGRGEYNEQSF